This entry describes one T cell receptor (beta chain). The data originate from a study of radiotherapy plus CTLA-4 blockade in lung cancer. Assay: immunoSEQ multiplex PCR; the TCRdb copy retains only in-frame clones and omits some. The data contain around 40,000 clones, about 85% of them singletons. Those patients who had chemo-refractory metastatic non-small-cell lung cancer were given focal radiation along with CTLA-4 blockade through ipilimumab. The receptor's source is a human donor with non-small cell lung cancer who had stable disease on radiotherapy plus ipilimumab. Sequencing used peripheral blood, obtained from a patient treated with radiotherapy plus ipilimumab.

CDR3 nucleotides: TGTGCCAGCACCGAGGGTTACGAGCAGTACTTC. This encodes CASTEGYEQYF. The chain couples TRBV2 to TRBJ2-7; possibly TRBD2 for D (5 bases). The CDR3 is 11 amino acids. CDR1 SNHLY and CDR2 FYNNEI come from the germline V gene. Trimming removed 7 bases from V and 4 bases from J, with 8 bases in between.